This T cell receptor (beta chain) was profiled in a study of blood T cell repertoires in COVID-19. Profiling relied on immunoSEQ multiplex PCR, and the TCRdb table lists in-frame clones only, not all of them. Found here are more than 250,000 clones, about 86% of them singletons; the top ten hold less than 2.5%. CDR1 MNHEY and CDR2 SVGAGI come from the germline V gene. This CDR3 is 15 amino acids long. V was trimmed by 4 bases and J by 2 bases, leaving 14 bases between them. The chain recombines TRBV6-5 with TRBJ1-1; the D gene is possibly TRBD1 (6 bases). The sequence derives from a young woman who had recovered from COVID-19. The sequenced sample consisted of peripheral blood. CDR3 protein: CASSSATGTNTEAFF. CDR3 sequence (DNA): TGTGCCAGCAGTTCCGCAACAGGGACCAACACTGAAGCTTTCTTT.